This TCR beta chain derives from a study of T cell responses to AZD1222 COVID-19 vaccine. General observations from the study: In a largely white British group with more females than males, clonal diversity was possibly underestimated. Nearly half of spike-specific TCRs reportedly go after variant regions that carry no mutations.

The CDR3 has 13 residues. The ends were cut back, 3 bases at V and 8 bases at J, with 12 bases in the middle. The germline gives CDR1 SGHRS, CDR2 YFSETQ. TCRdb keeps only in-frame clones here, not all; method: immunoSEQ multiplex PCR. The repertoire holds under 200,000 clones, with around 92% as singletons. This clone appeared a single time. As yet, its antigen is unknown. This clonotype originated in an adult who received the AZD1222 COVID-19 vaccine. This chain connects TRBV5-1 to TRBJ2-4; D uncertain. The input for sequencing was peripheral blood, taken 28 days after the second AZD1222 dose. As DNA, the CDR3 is TGCGCCAGCAGCTCTGGTCGGTCGGACATTCAGTACTTC. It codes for CASSSGRSDIQYF. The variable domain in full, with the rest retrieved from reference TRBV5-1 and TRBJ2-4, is KAGVTQTPRYLIKTRGQQVTLSCSPISGHRSVSWYQQTPGQGLQFLFEYFSETQRNKGNFPGRFSGRQFSNSRSEMNVSTLELGDSALYLCASSSGRSDIQYFGAGTRLSVL.